Listed here are 30 T cell receptor beta chains from one sample, sequenced in a study of blood T cell repertoires in COVID-19. Libraries were prepared by immunoSEQ multiplex PCR; TCRdb keeps only in-frame clonotypes and omits some of them. The table has around 70,000 clones, around 83% seen once. The sequencing input was peripheral blood. The receptors here all came from a man aged 80 or over with acute or convalescent COVID-19.

V gene TRBV10-3 combines with J gene TRBJ2-1; 8 nucleotides line up with TRBD2. CDR1 and CDR2 (germline): ENHRY, SYGVKD. The CDR3 extends over 15 amino acids. After removal of 0 bases from V and 9 bases from J, the junction contained 7 bases not matched to a gene. This CDR3 is CAISESTGGPSEQFF. Written as DNA, the CDR3 is TGTGCCATCAGTGAGTCAACGGGAGGGCCGAGTGAGCAGTTCTTC.

The chain links TRBV5-4 to TRBJ2-5, with a tentative D call TRBD1 (5 bases). Germline values: CDR1 SGHNT, CDR2 YYREEE (reference sequence). Between the trimmed V and J ends, which lost 2 bases and 2 bases, there was a span of 22 bases. This CDR3 contains 18 residues. This chain's CDR3 is CASSFTGHRFPPQETQYF. The DNA of the CDR3 is TGTGCCAGCAGCTTTACCGGACACCGGTTTCCCCCACAAGAGACCCAGTACTTC.

This clone was counted ten times or more. The gene calls are TRBV24-1 and TRBJ1-2, with D unresolved. V lost 7 bases, J lost 1 base, and 9 bases lay in between. This CDR3 spans 13 amino acids. Germline CDR1 KGHDR, CDR2 SFDVKD. The DNA of the CDR3 is TGTGCCACCAGGGGCAGCCGTAACTATGGCTACACCTTC. It translates to CATRGSRNYGYTF.

The V call is TRBV30, the J call TRBJ2-2, with D possibly being TRBD2 (6 bases). Trimming cost V 4 bases and J 8 bases, with 20 bases left between them. CDR3 length: 15 amino acids. Germline assignment: CDR1 GTSNPN and CDR2 SVGIG (reference sequence). The CDR3 bases are TGTGCCTGGAAGCCCCCCCCGGGGGACCTGGGGGAGCTGTTTTTT. It translates to CAWKPPPGDLGELFF.

This clone appeared a few times. V and J are TRBV7-2 and TRBJ2-2; D may be TRBD2 (5 bases). The CDR3 totals 12 residues. The germline V gene has CDR1 SGHTA and CDR2 FQGNSA. V was pared by 4 bases and J by 6 bases, with 6 bases between. The CDR3 DNA follows: TGTGCCAGCAGCTCCGGGGCCGGGGAGCTGTTTTTT. Translated: CASSSGAGELFF.

The genes are TRBV10-3 and TRBJ2-7; D perhaps matches TRBD1 (6 bases). Between the trimmed V and J ends, which lost 6 bases and 1 base, there was a span of 10 bases. The CDR3 totals 13 residues. Germline V gene data show CDR1 as ENHRY and CDR2 as SYGVKD. The CDR3 loop is CAISRQVSYEQYF. The CDR3 region has the DNA TGTGCCATCAGCCGACAGGTTTCCTACGAGCAGTACTTC.

V usage is TRBV20-1 and J usage is TRBJ2-7, with a possible D match to TRBD2 (5 bases). V shed 3 bases and J shed 5 bases, with 17 bases lying between them. Germline V lookup: CDR1 DFQATT, CDR2 SNEGSKA (reference sequence). The CDR3 has 14 residues. In DNA, the CDR3 is TGCAGTGCTAGTCGGCGGGTACCCACCGACGAGCAGTACTTC. It codes for CSASRRVPTDEQYF.

In the case of this clone: One end of the junction is discordant with germline, which a read error may explain. The V and J genes are TRBV7-7 and TRBJ2-2; TRBD1 might be the D (5 bases). CDR3 length: 15 amino acids. Germline V gene sequence: CDR1 SSHAT, CDR2 FNYEAQ (reference sequence). The CDR3 bases are TGTGCTAGCAGCTTAGAACAGGCCAACACCGGGGAGCTGTTTTTT. This codes for CASSLEQANTGELFF.

The chain is built from TRBV29-1 and TRBJ2-1, with 7 bases fitting TRBD1. Germline V CDR1 and CDR2: SQVTM, ANQGSEA. The CDR3 contains 12 residues. The V and J ends lost 7 bases and 3 bases, in that order; junction bases with no gene match: 3. CDR3 bases: TGCAGCGGACGGACAGGCTACAATGAGCAGTTCTTC. Translated: CSGRTGYNEQFF.

The chain uses TRBV9 and TRBJ2-1; 9 bases line up with TRBD2. The CDR3 spans 14 residues. V trimming: 0 bases; J trimming: 10 bases; junction bases outside the gene matches: 5. Per the germline V gene, CDR1 is SGDLS and CDR2 is YYNGEE. The CDR3 protein is CASSVGSSGSEQFF. CDR3 coding DNA: TGTGCCAGCAGCGTAGGAAGTAGCGGGAGCGAGCAGTTCTTC. Supplemented by reference TRBV9 and TRBJ2-1, the full variable domain reads DSGVTQTPKHLITATGQRVTLRCSPRSGDLSVYWYQQSLDQGLQFLIQYYNGEERAKGNILERFSAQQFPDLHSELNLSSLELGDSALYFCASSVGSSGSEQFFGPGTRLTVL.

The genes are TRBV27 and TRBJ2-7; TRBD1 might be the D (5 bases). This CDR3 has 15 residues. CDR1 MNHEY and CDR2 SMNVEV come from the germline V gene (reference sequence). The germline V and J ends were trimmed by 2 bases and 1 base, with 12 bases remaining between them. The CDR3 DNA reads as TGTGCCAGCAGTTTAGCGGCAGGGCTATCCTACGAGCAGTACTTC. It encodes CASSLAAGLSYEQYF.

CDR3 in DNA: TGTGCCAGCAGCGTAGCGGGTGGCACCGGGGAGCTGTTTTTT. Protein sequence: CASSVAGGTGELFF. J is TRBJ2-2 and V is TRBV9; D is unclear. The CDR3 has 14 amino acids. Trimming shortened V by 0 bases and J by 4 bases, and 7 bases separated the two germline ends. Germline values: CDR1 SGDLS, CDR2 YYNGEE. The whole variable domain, filled in from reference TRBV9 and TRBJ2-2, reads DSGVTQTPKHLITATGQRVTLRCSPRSGDLSVYWYQQSLDQGLQFLIQYYNGEERAKGNILERFSAQQFPDLHSELNLSSLELGDSALYFCASSVAGGTGELFFGEGSRLTVL.

This clone was recorded only once. The rearrangement links TRBV18 to TRBJ2-7; possibly TRBD1 for D (5 bases). CDR3 length equals 16 residues. The V and J ends lost 3 bases and 0 bases respectively, with 15 bases between them. CDR1 is KGHSH, CDR2 LQKENI, per germline. The CDR3: CASSPLDSESSYEQYF. The CDR3, as DNA: TGTGCCAGCTCACCGCTTGACAGCGAGAGCTCCTACGAGCAGTACTTC.

The rearrangement links TRBV30 to TRBJ1-1; D possibly corresponds to TRBD1 (6 bases). The CDR3 spans 12 residues. CDR1 and CDR2 from the germline V gene are GTSNPN and SVGIG (reference sequence). Between the trimmed V and J ends, which lost 2 bases and 5 bases, there was a span of 9 bases. The CDR3 bases are TGTGCCTGGAGTAGGGGGAGTACTGAAGCTTTCTTT. Encoded protein: CAWSRGSTEAFF.

This clone was counted a few times. The chain has TRBV4-1 and TRBJ2-6; TRBD1 might be the D (6 bases). The germline V gene encodes CDR1 MGHRA and CDR2 YSYEKL. Trimming cost V 1 base and J 0 bases, with 16 bases left between them. CDR3 size: 19 residues. CDR3 coding DNA: TGCGCCAGCAGCCAAGTCTCAGGGGATCCCCTCTCTGGGGCCAACGTCCTGACTTTC. Amino acids: CASSQVSGDPLSGANVLTF.

The chain recombines TRBV19 with TRBJ1-1; TRBD1 aligns across 10 bases. Per germline, CDR1 LNHDA and CDR2 SQIVND (reference sequence). V shed 5 bases, J shed 1 base, and the junction held 10 bases outside the gene matches. CDR3 size: 17 residues. The CDR3 sequence is CASSARDRGVANTEAFF. CDR3 bases: TGTGCCAGTAGTGCCCGGGACAGGGGAGTGGCGAACACTGAAGCTTTCTTT.

The chain employs TRBV18 and TRBJ2-3; a weak D match, TRBD1 (5 bases). The CDR3 is 15 amino acids. With 3 bases removed from V and 1 base from J, the gap between germline ends came to 11 bases. The germline V gene encodes CDR1 KGHSH and CDR2 LQKENI. The CDR3 DNA sequence: TGTGCCAGCTCACCGAGTTTGACAGGCACAGATACGCAGTATTTT. Residues: CASSPSLTGTDTQYF.

CDR3 in DNA: TGTGCCAGCTCACCGGCCAGGGGCACTGAAGCTTTCTTT. It encodes CASSPARGTEAFF. V is TRBV18 and J is TRBJ1-1, with a weak D call TRBD1 (6 bases). This CDR3 contains 13 residues. Trimming shortened V by 3 bases and J by 4 bases, and 9 bases separated the two germline ends. Germline V gives CDR1 KGHSH, CDR2 LQKENI.

The chain couples TRBV5-1 to TRBJ2-1; 14 nucleotides align to TRBD2. CDR3 length: 16 residues. Trimming at V came to 3 bases and at J to 8 bases, leaving 7 bases not matched to a gene. The germline V gene encodes CDR1 SGHRS and CDR2 YFSETQ. The CDR3 reads CASSWGGTSGSDEQFF. CDR3 in DNA: TGCGCCAGCAGCTGGGGAGGGACTAGCGGGAGTGATGAGCAGTTCTTC.

This sequence joins TRBV28 and TRBJ1-2, with a tentative D call TRBD1 (5 bases). CDR3 length equals 14 residues. Germline CDR1 MDHEN, CDR2 SYDVKM. V shed 3 bases and J shed 5 bases, with 13 bases lying between them. The CDR3 region is CASSFGGASYGYTF. The CDR3 DNA reads TGTGCCAGCAGTTTCGGAGGGGCTTCATATGGCTACACCTTC.

The chain recombines TRBV7-9 with TRBJ2-5; D uncertain. V gave up 3 bases and J gave up 4 bases, with 6 bases separating them. The germline V gene encodes CDR1 SEHNR and CDR2 FQNEAQ (reference sequence). The CDR3 totals 12 residues. The CDR3 bases are TGTGCCAGCAGCTTCTTGAGAGAGACCCAGTACTTC. As protein: CASSFLRETQYF.

This clone appeared a few times. The rearrangement links TRBV18 to TRBJ2-3; 8 bases are a match to TRBD2. V lost 1 base to trimming and J lost 5 bases; unmatched junction nucleotides: 8. The CDR3 length is 16 residues. The germline V gene encodes CDR1 KGHSH and CDR2 LQKENI. CDR3 sequence (DNA): TGTGCCAGCTCACCACAACAGCGGGGGACGGGAGATACGCAGTATTTT. This codes for CASSPQQRGTGDTQYF. Full variable domain (missing parts from reference TRBV18 and TRBJ2-3): NAGVMQNPRHLVRRRGQEARLRCSPMKGHSHVYWYRQLPEEGLKFMVYLQKENIIDESGMPKERFSAEFPKEGPSILRIQQVVRGDSAAYFCASSPQQRGTGDTQYFGPGTRLTVL.

The J gene is TRBJ2-1, the V gene TRBV6-5, with 9 bases that match TRBD1. Germline values: CDR1 MNHEY, CDR2 SVGAGI. There are 14 residues in the CDR3. The J segment lost 9 bases and the V segment lost 5 bases, leaving 8 bases of the junction unmatched. The CDR3 sequence is CASSLGTGRTEQFF. The CDR3 nucleotides read TGTGCCAGCAGTCTCGGGACAGGGAGGACTGAGCAGTTCTTC.

The chain carries TRBV29-1 and TRBJ1-2; D may be TRBD1 (5 bases). The germline V gene has CDR1 SQVTM and CDR2 ANQGSEA. Between the trimmed V and J ends, which lost 3 bases and 6 bases, there was a span of 11 bases. The CDR3 loop spans 12 amino acids. Here the CDR3 reads CSVDRGKDGYTF. The CDR3 region has the DNA TGCAGCGTTGATAGGGGTAAGGATGGCTACACCTTC.

This chain connects TRBV7-2 to TRBJ2-7; TRBD2 is a possible D gene (6 bases). This CDR3 comprises 14 residues. V dropped 5 bases and J dropped 2 bases, with 13 bases sitting between them. CDR1 is SGHTA and CDR2 is FQGNSA in the germline V gene. The CDR3 DNA follows: TGTGCCAGCAGCCCTCTAGCGTTCCCCTACGAGCAGTACTTC. It is translated as CASSPLAFPYEQYF.

This chain connects TRBV7-2 to TRBJ1-1; 10 bases match TRBD1. The CDR3 spans 15 residues. Germline CDR1 SGHTA, CDR2 FQGNSA. J lost 4 bases, V lost 5 bases, and 7 bases had no gene match. CDR3 coding DNA: TGTGCCAGCAGCCCAACGGGACAGGGGAGCACTGAAGCTTTCTTT. It specifies CASSPTGQGSTEAFF.

J is TRBJ2-2 and V is TRBV2; TRBD2 agrees at 11 bases. Germline CDR1 reads SNHLY; CDR2 reads FYNNEI. The CDR3 extends over 16 amino acids. The V gene end was trimmed by 6 bases and the J gene end by 3 bases; junction bases not matched to a gene: 6. The CDR3 spells CASRPGTSGYTGELFF. Here the CDR3 DNA reads TGTGCCAGCAGACCCGGGACTAGCGGATACACCGGGGAGCTGTTTTTT.

This clone was seen just once. V and J are TRBV2 and TRBJ2-1; 10 bases fit TRBD2. The V gene end was trimmed by 3 bases and the J gene end by 7 bases; junction bases not matched to a gene: 3. The V gene's germline CDR1 is SNHLY and CDR2 FYNNEI. This CDR3 contains 14 residues. This CDR3 is CASSDSGRRNEQFF. DNA of the CDR3: TGTGCCAGCAGTGATAGCGGGAGGAGGAATGAGCAGTTCTTC. Drawing the rest from reference TRBV2 and TRBJ2-1, the complete variable domain is EPEVTQTPSHQVTQMGQEVILRCVPISNHLYFYWYRQILGQKVEFLVSFYNNEISEKSEIFDDQFSVERPDGSNFTLKIRSTKLEDSAMYFCASSDSGRRNEQFFGPGTRLTVL.

The J gene is TRBJ2-3, the V gene TRBV5-8, with 11 bases aligning to TRBD1. This CDR3 region has 17 residues. After removal of 6 bases from V and 2 bases from J, the junction contained 11 bases not matched to a gene. In germline, CDR1 is SGHTS, CDR2 YDEGEE. CDR3 in amino acids: CASTPGQGVFNTDTQYF. The CDR3 region has the DNA TGTGCCAGCACCCCGGGACAGGGGGTGTTTAACACAGATACGCAGTATTTT.

V and J are TRBV7-6 and TRBJ2-3, with 8 bases aligning to TRBD2. CDR1 is SGHVS and CDR2 is FNYEAQ in the germline V gene. CDR3 length: 17 residues. V lost 2 bases and J lost 2; bases outside the gene matches: 9. CDR3: CASSLMRREVNTDTQYF. The CDR3 nucleotides read TGTGCCAGCAGCTTAATGCGGCGGGAGGTGAACACAGATACGCAGTATTTT.